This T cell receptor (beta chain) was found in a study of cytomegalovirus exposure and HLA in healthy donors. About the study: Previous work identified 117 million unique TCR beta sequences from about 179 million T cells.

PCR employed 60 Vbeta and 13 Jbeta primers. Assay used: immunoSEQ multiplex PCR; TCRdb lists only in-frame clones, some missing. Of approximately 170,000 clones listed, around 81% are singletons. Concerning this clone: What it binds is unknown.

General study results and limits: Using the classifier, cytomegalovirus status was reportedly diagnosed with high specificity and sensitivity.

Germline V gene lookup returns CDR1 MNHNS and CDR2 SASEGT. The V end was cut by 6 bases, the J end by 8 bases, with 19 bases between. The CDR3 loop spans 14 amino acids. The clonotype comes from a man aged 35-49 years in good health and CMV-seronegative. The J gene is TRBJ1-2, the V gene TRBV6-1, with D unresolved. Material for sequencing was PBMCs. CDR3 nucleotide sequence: TGTGCCAGCAGAGTCCCGGGGAGACTGGACGGCTACACCTTC. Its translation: CASRVPGRLDGYTF.